Listed below are T cell receptor beta chains from one sample, sequenced in a study of T cells in Graves' hyperthyroidism and ophthalmopathy. MiXCR, run by TCRdb on the multiplex PCR reads, gives a single entry per CDR3 protein. There are tens of thousands of distinct CDR3 sequences in the sample; approximately 50% occur only once, and 30% to 40% lies in the top ten. The specimen was peripheral blood or thyroid tissue (not recorded which). Receptors were obtained from a man aged 18 to 29 with Graves' hyperthyroidism. Each CDR3 is given with its conserved first and last residue. A D gene is named only where the DNA matches it firmly. Some rows mark clone size as missing; the rest say once, few, many or name a class of expanded clone.

d_gene,v_gene,abundance,j_gene,CDR3nt,CDR3aa
.,TRBV19,.,TRBJ2-5,TGTGCCACTGGGCCTATTGGAAAGACCCAGTACTTC,CATGPIGKTQYF
.,TRBV10-3,many,TRBJ2-7,TGTGCCATCAGTGAAGGGGACTCCTACGAGCAGTACTTC,CAISEGDSYEQYF
.,TRBV6-2/TRBV6-3,many,TRBJ1-4,TGTGCCAGCAGTCACAAGCCTTGGAGAGGGGACGGGAATGAAAAACTGTTTTTT,CASSHKPWRGDGNEKLFF
TRBD1,TRBV18,many,TRBJ1-1,TGTGCCAGCTCAGGGACAGGAGACATGAACACTGAAGCTTTCTTT,CASSGTGDMNTEAFF
TRBD1,TRBV6-1,many,TRBJ1-2,TGTGGGTCTACAGGGGGCTATGGCCACACCTTC,CGSTGGYGHTF
.,TRBV18,many,TRBJ2-2,TGTGCCAGCTCACCAGTGGGACGGGAGCTGTTTTTT,CASSPVGRELFF
TRBD2,TRBV25-1,many,TRBJ2-2,TGTGCCAGCAGTGAAGTTGACGGGAGGGGGAACACCGGGGAGCTGTTTTTT,CASSEVDGRGNTGELFF
TRBD1,TRBV29-1,.,TRBJ1-2,TGCAGCGTTAGCCAAGGGGGCGGCTACACCTTC,CSVSQGGGYTF
.,TRBV7-2,.,TRBJ2-6,TGTGCCAGTAGGAGGATGACAGACTCTGGGGCCAACGTCCTGACTTTC,CASRRMTDSGANVLTF
.,TRBV29-1,many,TRBJ2-7,TGCAGCGTCCACATTGGGGCCTCCTACGAGCAGTACTTC,CSVHIGASYEQYF
.,TRBV7-9,once,TRBJ1-1,TGTGCCAGCAGCTTAGCGGGGGGCACTGTAGCTTTCTTT,CASSLAGGTVAFF
.,TRBV20-1,.,TRBJ2-7,TGCAGTGCTAGCGCAGGGAACACTGAAGCTTTAGGGCAGTACTTC,CSASAGNTEALGQYF
.,TRBV20-1,medium-sized,TRBJ1-4,TGCAGTGTAAGAGGGGAGAGTGAAAAACTGTTTTTT,CSVRGESEKLFF
.,TRBV7-2,few,TRBJ1-6,TGTGCCAGCAGCTTAGGGGGTTCACCCCTCCACTTT,CASSLGGSPLHF
.,TRBV7-8,.,TRBJ2-1,TGTGCCAGCAGCTTAGACAGACAGGATCGGCAGTTCTTC,CASSLDRQDRQFF
.,TRBV2,.,TRBJ1-1,TGTGCCAGCAGTGGTGACGACACCCGTATACTGAACACTGAAGCTTTCTTT,CASSGDDTRILNTEAFF
TRBD2,TRBV10-2,.,TRBJ2-3,TGTGCCAGCAGCCGGACTAGCGAGAGCACAGATACGCAGTATTTT,CASSRTSESTDTQYF
.,TRBV2,.,TRBJ2-7,TGTGCCAGCAGTGAAGAGGGGCACTCCACCGGGGAGCAGTACTTC,CASSEEGHSTGEQYF
.,TRBV4-3,many,TRBJ1-5,TGCGCCAGCAGCCAAGATGGAATCAACGGTCAGCCCCAGCATTTT,CASSQDGINGQPQHF
.,TRBV7-9,.,TRBJ1-2,TGTGCCAGCAGCTTTAATCTTGCTGAGGGCTACACCTTC,CASSFNLAEGYTF
.,TRBV6-5,many,TRBJ2-7,TGTGCCAGCAGCCCGGCTCTACGGAGCGATTACGAGCAGTACTTC,CASSPALRSDYEQYF
.,TRBV13,.,TRBJ1-4,TGTGTCAGCAGCACGGAACGGACGAGGTCTAATGAAAAACTGTTTTTT,CVSSTERTRSNEKLFF
.,TRBV30,few,TRBJ1-1,TGTGCCTGGAGTGCGGGGATGAACACTGAAGCTTTCTTT,CAWSAGMNTEAFF
TRBD2,TRBV20-1,many,TRBJ2-3,TGCAGTGCCGGGAAGACTAGCGGGAATGGAGATACGCAGTATTTT,CSAGKTSGNGDTQYF
.,TRBV2,.,TRBJ1-2,TGTGCCAGCTCTCCAGGGTCCTATGGCTACACCTTC,CASSPGSYGYTF
.,TRBV10-3,.,TRBJ2-7,TGTGCCATCAGTCCGACTAGTTACGAGCAGTACTTC,CAISPTSYEQYF
.,TRBV28,many,TRBJ1-5,TGTGCCAGCAGTGCCTCGGAGCAGCCCCAGCATTTT,CASSASEQPQHF
.,TRBV5-4,.,TRBJ1-1,TGCGCCAGCGGGTCAGGGAGGGGTGAAGCTTTCTTT,CASGSGRGEAFF
TRBD1,TRBV28,many,TRBJ1-2,TGTGCCAGCACCAGACAGGGTGGCTACACCTTC,CASTRQGGYTF
.,TRBV18,few,TRBJ1-4,TGTGCCAGCTCACCAGGGTTTCGTACACATGCAACTAATGAAAAACTGTTTTTT,CASSPGFRTHATNEKLFF
.,TRBV6-1,many,TRBJ1-4,TGTGCCAGCAAGACCCAATCGGGGCTTAATGAAAAACTGTTTTTT,CASKTQSGLNEKLFF
TRBD1,TRBV6-5,many,TRBJ1-5,TGTGCCAGCAGCACCCAGGGGGTTTATCAGCCCCAGCATTTT,CASSTQGVYQPQHF
TRBD1,TRBV7-9,.,TRBJ1-2,TGTGCCAGCAGCACCAACAGGGGGCTGAATGGCTACACCTTC,CASSTNRGLNGYTF
TRBD1,TRBV5-6,.,TRBJ2-7,TGTGCCAGCAGCTCGCAGGGGGCGGAGGAGCAGTACTTC,CASSSQGAEEQYF
.,TRBV24-1,.,TRBJ2-7,TGTGCCACCAGTGGAGGTGTTTCCTACGAGCAGTACTTC,CATSGGVSYEQYF
.,TRBV28,many,TRBJ1-5,TGTGCCAGCAGGGGCAGGCACTATCAGCCCCAGCATTTT,CASRGRHYQPQHF
.,TRBV29-1,.,TRBJ2-7,TGCAGCGTTGGATCGCGGGTACACGAGCAGTACTTC,CSVGSRVHEQYF
.,TRBV10-1,.,TRBJ2-6,TGCGCCAGCAGCCAAGATTTTAAAGTCCCTGGGGCCAACGTCCTGACTTTC,CASSQDFKVPGANVLTF
TRBD1,TRBV7-2,many,TRBJ1-2,TGTGCCAGCAGCTTAGAAGTGGCAGGGGGAGGCTACACCTTC,CASSLEVAGGGYTF
.,TRBV5-6,many,TRBJ1-6,TGTGCCAGCAGCTTTGGGGGGATTGATAATTCACCCCTCCACTTT,CASSFGGIDNSPLHF
.,TRBV12-3/TRBV12-4,many,TRBJ1-4,TGTGCCAGCAGTTTATTTTACAGGGAAGAAAAACTGTTTTTT,CASSLFYREEKLFF
.,TRBV6-6,many,TRBJ1-1,TGTGCCAGCAGTCCAGTGGAAGAGGATGAAGCTTTCTTT,CASSPVEEDEAFF